The present entry profiles one T cell receptor beta chain with its context. These data originate in a study of T cell changes during pregnancy in multiple sclerosis. Germline V CDR1 and CDR2: LGHNT, FRNRAP. With 0 bases removed from V and 3 bases from J, the gap between germline ends came to 11 bases. The CDR3 spans 15 residues. Some clones are missing from TCRdb's copy, which holds only in-frame ones; the method was immunoSEQ multiplex PCR. The repertoire includes 75,000 to 100,000 clones, approximately 92% of them detected once, and 2% to 2.5% sits in the top ten. The chain couples TRBV12-5 to TRBJ1-1, with D possibly being TRBD1 (6 bases). This receptor was obtained from a female donor with multiple sclerosis, enrolled in a pregnancy study. The sample consisted of peripheral blood, taken after pregnancy. The CDR3 coding sequence is TGTGCTAGTGGTTTGGTCGGGGGGCGATACACTGAAGCTTTCTTT. This sequence encodes CASGLVGGRYTEAFF.